Listed here are 31 T cell receptor beta chains from one sample, sequenced in a study of blood T cell repertoires in COVID-19. Libraries were prepared by immunoSEQ multiplex PCR; TCRdb keeps only in-frame clonotypes and omits some of them. This table holds about 410,000 clones, around 86% found once. Sequenced: peripheral blood. These receptor sequences come from a young woman with active or convalescent COVID-19.

This chain links TRBV3-1 (or the pseudogene TRBV3-2) with TRBJ1-6; 7 nucleotides agree with TRBD1. The germline CDR1 and CDR2 sequences are LGHDT and YNNKEL (reference sequence). The CDR3 is made up of 16 amino acids. The J segment lost 6 bases and the V segment lost 0 bases, leaving 5 bases of the junction unmatched. CDR3 loop: CASSQELGTANSPLHF. For the CDR3, the DNA is TGTGCCAGCAGCCAAGAACTCGGGACAGCTAATTCACCCCTCCACTTT.

The chain carries TRBV5-1 and TRBJ1-4; 8 nucleotides align to TRBD1. From germline, CDR1 is SGHRS and CDR2 YFSETQ. The CDR3 runs 15 residues. The J segment lost 6 bases and the V segment lost 7 bases, leaving 11 bases of the junction unmatched. CDR3 nucleotides: TGCGCCAGCGGACCTCAGGGGGCTGTATATGAAAAACTGTTTTTT. It translates to CASGPQGAVYEKLFF. Filled out from reference TRBV5-1 and TRBJ1-4, the complete variable domain reads KAGVTQTPRYLIKTRGQQVTLSCSPISGHRSVSWYQQTPGQGLQFLFEYFSETQRNKGNFPGRFSGRQFSNSRSEMNVSTLELGDSALYLCASGPQGAVYEKLFFGSGTQLSVL.

The chain couples TRBV6-5 to TRBJ1-3; possible D gene TRBD1, 6 bases. The CDR3 covers 15 residues. Between the trimmed V and J ends, which lost 4 bases and 4 bases, there was a span of 14 bases. Germline lookup yields CDR1 MNHEY and CDR2 SVGAGI. The DNA of the CDR3 is TGTGCCAGCAGTTTCAGGACAGCGAGGGGAAACACCATATATTTT. Translation gives CASSFRTARGNTIYF.

This chain connects TRBV2 to TRBJ1-2; TRBD1 matches at 7 bases. V lost 6 bases, J lost 4 bases, and 14 bases stayed unmatched. Germline V gene data show CDR1 as SNHLY and CDR2 as FYNNEI. The CDR3 totals 16 residues. The CDR3 DNA reads TGTGCCAGCAGGGGACTTAGGGCAGGGGGGCCCTATGGCTACACCTTC. Its translation: CASRGLRAGGPYGYTF.

V is TRBV18 and J is TRBJ1-3; the match to TRBD1 covers 9 bases. The CDR3 is 19 amino acids. The trim removed 0 bases at V and 0 bases at J, leaving 9 bases unmatched. The V gene's germline CDR1 is KGHSH and CDR2 LQKENI. The CDR3 DNA follows: TGTGCCAGCTCACCACCATCTCGGACAGGGGCCATCTCTGGAAACACCATATATTTT. Amino acid sequence: CASSPPSRTGAISGNTIYF. The entire variable domain, with the rest obtained from reference TRBV18 and TRBJ1-3, is as follows: NAGVMQNPRHLVRRRGQEARLRCSPMKGHSHVYWYRQLPEEGLKFMVYLQKENIIDESGMPKERFSAEFPKEGPSILRIQQVVRGDSAAYFCASSPPSRTGAISGNTIYFGEGSWLTVV.

The CDR3 nucleotides are TGTGCCAGCAGCCTTTTCCAGGGCTCCTACAATGAGCAGTTCTTC. Amino acid sequence: CASSLFQGSYNEQFF. The chain employs TRBV7-6 and TRBJ2-1; TRBD1 might be the D (5 bases). The CDR3 has 15 residues. Germline values: CDR1 SGHVS, CDR2 FNYEAQ. Deletions cut 5 bases from V and 0 bases from J, with 11 bases between. The whole variable domain, filled in from reference TRBV7-6 and TRBJ2-1, reads GAGVSQSPRYKVTKRGQDVALRCDPISGHVSLYWYRQALGQGPEFLTYFNYEAQQDKSGLPNDRFSAERPEGSISTLTIQRTEQRDSAMYRCASSLFQGSYNEQFFGPGTRLTVL.

The V call is TRBV11-2, the J call TRBJ1-4; 10 nucleotides agree with TRBD1. The CDR3 covers 14 residues. Germline V gene data show CDR1 as SGHAT and CDR2 as FQNNGV. V dropped 4 bases and J dropped 6; count of bases not matched to a gene: 2. CDR3 sequence: CASSWTGGDEKLFF. The CDR3 region has the DNA TGTGCCAGCAGCTGGACAGGGGGGGATGAAAAACTGTTTTTT.

This chain connects TRBV30 to TRBJ1-2, with TRBD1 matching over 7 bases. V gave up 2 bases and J gave up 7 bases; unmatched junction bases: 13. This CDR3 region has 15 residues. From germline, CDR1 is GTSNPN and CDR2 SVGIG (reference sequence). In DNA, the CDR3 is TGTGCCTGGAGTCCGGGACAGACGAAAGTCGGTGGCTACACCTTC. Translation gives CAWSPGQTKVGGYTF.

The chain employs TRBV19 and TRBJ2-3; D may be TRBD1 (6 bases). V shed 7 bases and J shed 0 bases, with 11 bases lying between them. Germline V CDR1 and CDR2: LNHDA, SQIVND (reference sequence). This CDR3 contains 14 residues. The CDR3 sequence: CASKQGASTDTQYF. As DNA, the CDR3 is TGTGCCAGTAAACAGGGAGCTAGCACAGATACGCAGTATTTT.

The J gene is TRBJ2-3, the V gene TRBV18; D may be TRBD1 (6 bases). The CDR3 extends over 15 amino acids. Germline V gives CDR1 KGHSH, CDR2 LQKENI. The ends were cut back, 3 bases at V and 2 bases at J, with 12 bases in the middle. CDR3 protein: CASSPDSPLTDTQYF. CDR3 coding DNA: TGTGCCAGCTCACCGGACAGCCCACTCACAGATACGCAGTATTTT.

The chain carries TRBV4-2 and TRBJ2-3; TRBD2 matches 8 bases. The germline CDR1 and CDR2 sequences are LGHNA and YNFKEQ. There are 15 residues in the CDR3. Trimming cost V 0 bases and J 3 bases; bases outside gene matches: 2. DNA for the CDR3: TGTGCCAGCAGCCAAGATTCTAGCGGGACAGATACGCAGTATTTT. Its translation is CASSQDSSGTDTQYF.

The chain links TRBV29-1 to TRBJ2-2; TRBD2 matches 10 bases. V was pared by 7 bases and J by 3 bases, with 5 bases of the junction left unmatched. The CDR3 is made up of 14 amino acids. Germline loops: CDR1 SQVTM, CDR2 ANQGSEA. In nucleotides, the CDR3 is TGCAGCGGAATAGCGGGGGGTGACACCGGGGAGCTGTTTTTT. Translation gives CSGIAGGDTGELFF.

The CDR3 coding sequence is TGTGCCAGCAGCTTGAGTCTAGCGGGGGGGCAAAGCACAGATACGCAGTATTTT. It specifies CASSLSLAGGQSTDTQYF. The V and J genes are TRBV5-4 and TRBJ2-3; 12 nucleotides line up with TRBD2. The CDR3 runs to 18 residues. Germline V lookup: CDR1 SGHNT, CDR2 YYREEE (reference sequence). With V trimmed by 1 base and J by 0 bases, 6 bases remained unmatched.

This chain uses TRBV19 with TRBJ2-7; TRBD1 matches 7 bases. This CDR3 has 15 residues. CDR1 is LNHDA, CDR2 SQIVND, per germline (reference sequence). V was clipped by 3 bases and J by 0 bases; unmatched bases: 5. The CDR3 coding sequence is TGTGCCAGTAGTATGTCAGGGGGAGACTCCTACGAGCAGTACTTC. Translated: CASSMSGGDSYEQYF.

The rearrangement joins TRBV5-8 to TRBJ1-4; unclear D gene. V lost 4 bases, J lost 6 bases, and 7 bases lay in between. This CDR3 is built from 12 residues. From germline, CDR1 is SGHTS and CDR2 YDEGEE. The CDR3 sequence is CASSEGDEKLFF. As DNA, the CDR3 is TGTGCCAGCAGCGAGGGAGATGAAAAACTGTTTTTT.

The chain has TRBV30 and TRBJ2-4; D unclear. Trimming removed 0 bases from V and 8 bases from J, with 8 bases in between. The CDR3 spans 12 residues. Germline CDR1 is GTSNPN and CDR2 is SVGIG (reference sequence). CDR3 bases: TGTGCCTGGAGTGTTGTATCGGACATTCAGTACTTC. Translating gives CAWSVVSDIQYF.

The chain joins TRBV7-8 to TRBJ1-2; 7 positions match TRBD1. The V and J ends lost 1 base and 3 bases, in that order; junction bases with no gene match: 2. This CDR3 region has 14 residues. Germline V lookup: CDR1 SGHVS, CDR2 FQNEAQ. The CDR3 DNA reads as TGTGCCAGCAGCTTAGTAGGGGGCGACTATGGCTACACCTTC. Translation: CASSLVGGDYGYTF.

CDR3 amino acids: CASSQDFGGASSYEQYF. CDR3 nucleotide sequence: TGCGCCAGCAGCCAAGATTTCGGCGGGGCAAGCTCCTACGAGCAGTACTTC. The rearrangement uses TRBV4-1 and TRBJ2-7; a weak D match, TRBD2 (6 bases). The CDR3 is 17 residues long. Trimming took off 0 bases at V and 0 bases at J, with 15 bases between the two ends. Germline CDR1 and CDR2: MGHRA and YSYEKL.

The rearrangement links TRBV7-6 to TRBJ2-5; 8 bases align to TRBD2. In germline, CDR1 is SGHVS, CDR2 FNYEAQ. Trimming at V came to 5 bases and at J to 3 bases, leaving 8 bases not matched to a gene. The CDR3 sequence is 15 residues long. The CDR3 coding sequence is TGTGCCAGCAGCCCGGATAGCGGGGCTAAAGAGACCCAGTACTTC. This translates into CASSPDSGAKETQYF.

As regards this clone: Additional DNA sequences in this sample encode the identical CDR3. This sequence joins TRBV5-1 and TRBJ1-4; TRBD1 agrees at 7 bases. V was clipped by 0 bases and J by 5 bases; unmatched bases: 4. The CDR3 covers 15 residues. Germline lookup yields CDR1 SGHRS and CDR2 YFSETQ. The CDR3 DNA reads as TGCGCCAGCAGCTTGGGTACAGGGGAGAATGAAAAACTGTTTTTT. Protein product: CASSLGTGENEKLFF.

The chain is built from TRBV6-5 and TRBJ2-5; maybe TRBD2 (5 bases). Germline CDR1 reads MNHEY; CDR2 reads SVGAGI. V shed 9 bases and J shed 0 bases, with 11 bases lying between them. CDR3 length equals 13 residues. CDR3 in amino acids: CASGRPYQETQYF. CDR3 bases: TGTGCCAGTGGGAGACCGTACCAAGAGACCCAGTACTTC.

The rearrangement uses TRBV18 and TRBJ2-3; TRBD2 is a possible D gene (6 bases). Trimming left V 3 bases short and J 3 bases short, with 13 bases between. The CDR3 is 15 residues long. From germline, CDR1 is KGHSH and CDR2 LQKENI. CDR3 in DNA: TGTGCCAGCTCACCCACCGGGAGTTGGACAGATACGCAGTATTTT. Amino acids: CASSPTGSWTDTQYF.

This chain connects TRBV7-6 to TRBJ2-5; the D is unclear. Looked up from germline, CDR1 is SGHVS and CDR2 is FNYEAQ. The CDR3 length is 13 residues. The germline V and J ends were trimmed by 0 bases and 2 bases, with 4 bases remaining between them. The CDR3 DNA reads TGTGCCAGCAGCTTAGCCCTTCAAGAGACCCAGTACTTC. Amino acids: CASSLALQETQYF.

The chain recombines TRBV3-1 (or the pseudogene TRBV3-2) with TRBJ2-2; possibly TRBD1 for D (6 bases). CDR3 length: 15 amino acids. Germline CDR1 reads LGHDT; CDR2 reads YNNKEL (reference sequence). The V and J ends lost 4 bases and 4 bases respectively, with 13 bases between them. CDR3 DNA sequence: TGTGCCAGCAGCCCCTTACAGGGTATCACCGGGGAGCTGTTTTTT. The encoded protein is CASSPLQGITGELFF.

The chain has TRBV18 and TRBJ1-2, with TRBD1 matching 10 bases. This CDR3 comprises 16 residues. The trim removed 3 bases at V and 3 bases at J, leaving 7 bases unmatched. Germline-derived CDR1 and CDR2 are KGHSH and LQKENI. The CDR3 sequence is CASSPPGQGFDYGYTF. For the CDR3, the DNA is TGTGCCAGCTCACCCCCGGGACAGGGGTTCGACTATGGCTACACCTTC. Looking up the rest from reference TRBV18 and TRBJ1-2 gives the full variable domain: NAGVMQNPRHLVRRRGQEARLRCSPMKGHSHVYWYRQLPEEGLKFMVYLQKENIIDESGMPKERFSAEFPKEGPSILRIQQVVRGDSAAYFCASSPPGQGFDYGYTFGSGTRLTVV.

The gene calls are TRBV2 and TRBJ2-1, with D tentatively TRBD1 (6 bases). Trimming pared 6 bases from V and 6 bases from J, leaving 12 bases between. The CDR3 spans 13 residues. CDR1 and CDR2 (germline): SNHLY, FYNNEI. The CDR3 loop is CASSPTGINEQFF. Here the CDR3 DNA reads TGTGCCAGCAGCCCCACAGGGATCAATGAGCAGTTCTTC.

This CDR3 reads CASSELAGAYSYEQYF. As DNA, the CDR3 is TGCGCCAGCAGTGAACTAGCGGGGGCCTACTCCTACGAGCAGTACTTC. This chain joins TRBV10-1 and TRBJ2-7; 11 bases match TRBD2. The CDR3 length is 16 residues. Germline V lookup: CDR1 WNHNN, CDR2 SYGVQD (reference sequence). Trimming cost V 3 bases and J 0 bases; bases outside gene matches: 4.

The genes are TRBV5-4 and TRBJ1-2, with TRBD1 matching 9 bases. V lost 0 bases to trimming and J lost 6 bases; unmatched junction nucleotides: 6. CDR1 is SGHNT, CDR2 YYREEE, per germline (reference sequence). The CDR3 extends over 15 amino acids. In nucleotides, the CDR3 is TGTGCCAGCAGCTTGGTGGGGACAGGGATTGATGGCTACACCTTC. The encoded protein is CASSLVGTGIDGYTF.

The chain is built from TRBV5-1 and TRBJ2-5; tentatively, D is TRBD2 (5 bases). The V gene lost 0 bases and the J gene lost 4 bases, with 10 bases spanning the gap. Germline V gene sequence: CDR1 SGHRS, CDR2 YFSETQ. The CDR3 is 14 amino acids. The chain's CDR3 is CASSLVSRAETQYF. The CDR3 DNA follows: TGCGCCAGCAGCTTGGTATCGAGGGCAGAGACCCAGTACTTC.

V and J are TRBV10-1 and TRBJ2-3; 11 positions agree with TRBD2. Losses at the gene ends were 6 bases for V and 5 bases for J; bases not matched to a gene: 7. The germline V gene has CDR1 WNHNN and CDR2 SYGVQD (reference sequence). The CDR3 spans 15 residues. CDR3 nucleotide sequence: TGCGCCAGCAGGGGAGGAACTAGCGGGGGAGATACGCAGTATTTT. Translating gives CASRGGTSGGDTQYF.

This sequence joins TRBV6-5 and TRBJ2-5, with TRBD1 identical over 11 bases. This CDR3 is 15 amino acids long. The J segment lost 4 bases and the V segment lost 3 bases, leaving 4 bases of the junction unmatched. Germline values: CDR1 MNHEY, CDR2 SVGAGI. CDR3 DNA: TGTGCCAGCAGTTATAGGACAGGGGGCCGAGAGACCCAGTACTTC. Protein product: CASSYRTGGRETQYF.